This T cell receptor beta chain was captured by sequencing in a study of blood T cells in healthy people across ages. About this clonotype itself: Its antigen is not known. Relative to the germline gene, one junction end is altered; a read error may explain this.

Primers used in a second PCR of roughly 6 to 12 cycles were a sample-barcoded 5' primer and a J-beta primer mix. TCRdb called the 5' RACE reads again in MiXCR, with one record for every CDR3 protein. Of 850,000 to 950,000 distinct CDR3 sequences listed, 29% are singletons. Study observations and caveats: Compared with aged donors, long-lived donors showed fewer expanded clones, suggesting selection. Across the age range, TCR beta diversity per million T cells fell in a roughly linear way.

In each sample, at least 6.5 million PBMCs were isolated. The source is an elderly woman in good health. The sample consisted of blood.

CDR3: CASSATPGPGGADTQYF. In DNA, the CDR3 is TGCGCCAGCAGTGCCACCCCGGGACCCGGGGGCGCAGATACGCAGTATTTT. This chain connects TRBV12-3 or TRBV12-4 to TRBJ2-3; the D call may be TRBD1 or TRBD2 (6 bases each). This CDR3 has 17 amino acids.